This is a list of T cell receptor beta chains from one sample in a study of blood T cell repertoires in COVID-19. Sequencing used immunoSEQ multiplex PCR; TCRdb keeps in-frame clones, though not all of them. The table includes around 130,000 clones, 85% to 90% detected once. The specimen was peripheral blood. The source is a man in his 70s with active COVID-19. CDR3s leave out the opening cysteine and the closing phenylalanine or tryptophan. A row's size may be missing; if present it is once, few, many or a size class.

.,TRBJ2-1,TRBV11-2,ASSPIAGPGEQF
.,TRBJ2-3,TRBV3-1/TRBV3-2,ASSLLGLAGIGTDTQY
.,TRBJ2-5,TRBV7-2,ASSLDWASGSFRKTQY
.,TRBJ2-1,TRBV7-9,ASSLLASVGNEQF
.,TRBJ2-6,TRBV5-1,ASSQGQISGANVLT
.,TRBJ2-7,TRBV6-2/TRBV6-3,ASSPHIGSSSYEQY
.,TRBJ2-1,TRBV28,ASSSEYGTGKYEQF
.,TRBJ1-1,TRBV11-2,ASSLTPGTVNTEAF
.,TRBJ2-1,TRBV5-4,ASRAGSDEQF
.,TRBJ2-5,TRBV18,ASSPRSGGETQY
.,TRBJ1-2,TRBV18,ASSPRLAGPTYGYT
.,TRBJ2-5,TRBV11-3,ASSGGEETQY
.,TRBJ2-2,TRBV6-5,ASSYSRRVSGELF
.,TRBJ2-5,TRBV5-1,ASSLGLAGGQETQY
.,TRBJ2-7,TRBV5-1,ASSPIGTGYYEQY
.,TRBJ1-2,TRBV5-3,ARSATGNYGYT
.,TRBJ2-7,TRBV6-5,ASSYDRERSYEQY
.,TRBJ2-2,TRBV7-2,ASSLVGLAGVDTGELF
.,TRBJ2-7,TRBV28,ASTGTGRGTEQY
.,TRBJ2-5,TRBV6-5,ASSYQGQGGKTQY
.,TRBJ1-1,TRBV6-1,ASSDGGKGLAEAF
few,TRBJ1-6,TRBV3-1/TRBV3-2,ASSLAGLSLH
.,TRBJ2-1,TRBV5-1,ASGPGTGAYNEQF
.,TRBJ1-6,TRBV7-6,ASSSRFGTANSPLH
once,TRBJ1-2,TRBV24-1,ATSETGQGANGYT
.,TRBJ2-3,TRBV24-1,ATSDLGTGEKDTQY
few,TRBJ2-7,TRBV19,ASSIEAGAYEQY
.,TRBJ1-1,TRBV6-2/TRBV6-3,ASSYKQGTTEAF
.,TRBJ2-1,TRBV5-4,ASSPGSGRAGYNEQF
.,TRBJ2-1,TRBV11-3,ASSFSGSQDEQF
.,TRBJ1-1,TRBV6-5,ASSFAGGVAF
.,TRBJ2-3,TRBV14,ASSRQLTSGGDTQY
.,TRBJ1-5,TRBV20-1,SASLRQGGQPQH
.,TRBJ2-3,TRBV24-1,ATSDGTSGRWTDTQY
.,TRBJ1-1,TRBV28,ASSYRTLNPEAF
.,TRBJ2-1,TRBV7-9,ASTTTYNEQF
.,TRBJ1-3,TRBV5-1,ASSLVQGASGNTIY
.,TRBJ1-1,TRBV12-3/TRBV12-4,ASITGGGTEAF
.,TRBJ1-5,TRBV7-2,ASSLDRGTQPQH
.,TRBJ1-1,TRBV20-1,RGGDDTEAF
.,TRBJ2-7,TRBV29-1,SVGGTFEQY
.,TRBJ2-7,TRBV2,ASTLRRNEQY
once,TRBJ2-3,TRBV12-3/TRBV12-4,ASSFQGDTQY
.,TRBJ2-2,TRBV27,ASSIGLAVNTGELF
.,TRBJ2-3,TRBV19,ASSIRTSGSTDTQY
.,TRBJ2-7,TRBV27,ASPGIICEQY
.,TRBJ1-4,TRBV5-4,ASSTGPTTNEKLF
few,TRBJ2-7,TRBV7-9,ASRNGGDTTLEQY
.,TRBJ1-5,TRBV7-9,ASSPGGGHQPQH
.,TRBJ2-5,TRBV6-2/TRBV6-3,ASSYTGTGGVETQY
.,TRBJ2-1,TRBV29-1,SVEGDPDRQNEQF
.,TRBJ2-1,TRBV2,ASSEGTSGRVEQF
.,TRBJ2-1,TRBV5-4,ASSSTSGAYNEQF
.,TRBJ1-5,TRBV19,ASRFRINQPQH
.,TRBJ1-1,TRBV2,ASIGWQGSSEAF
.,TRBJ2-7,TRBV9,ASSPQSGTALYEQY
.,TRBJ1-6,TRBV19,ASTGSGPSLNSPLH
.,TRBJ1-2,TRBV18,ASSPTPTGEGDYGYT
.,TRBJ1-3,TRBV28,ASSLKPQSGNTIY
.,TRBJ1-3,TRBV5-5,ASSLRYRSENTIY